Below are 11 T cell receptor beta chains sequenced from a single sample in a study of PD-1 blockade in classical Hodgkin lymphoma (dated by TCRdb to about 2020). Library creation used the immunoSEQ multiplex PCR assay. Held by TCRdb, this immuneACCESS table contains in-frame sequences only and omits some clones. Under half of the omission traces to an unresolved V gene where checked; the cause of the rest is unknown. Recorded for this sample are more than 90,000 clones; more than 80% of them occurred a single time. Jointly, the top ten make up around 17% of the sample. The sample's time point label, decoded: cycle 2 day 1 (C2D1) of nivolumab. All trial patients had relapsed after autologous stem cell transplantation, with cohorts A, B and C differing in prior brentuximab vedotin exposure. The sample in question was peripheral blood mononuclear cells (PBMCs), obtained before the second cycle of nivolumab. The receptors shown here come from a human donor with classical Hodgkin lymphoma.

The J gene is TRBJ1-4, the V gene TRBV7-9; D perhaps matches TRBD1 (5 bases). CDR3 length: 13 residues. The germline gives CDR1 SEHNR, CDR2 FQNEAQ (reference sequence). With 2 bases removed from V and 7 bases from J, the gap between germline ends came to 8 bases. CDR3: CASSLLRGEKLFF. CDR3 DNA: TGTGCCAGCAGCTTATTAAGGGGTGAAAAACTGTTTTTT. The full variable domain, its missing parts supplied by reference TRBV7-9 and TRBJ1-4, is DTGVSQNPRHKITKRGQNVTFRCDPISEHNRLYWYRQTLGQGPEFLTYFQNEAQLEKSRLLSDRFSAERPKGSFSTLEIQRTEQGDSAMYLCASSLLRGEKLFFGSGTQLSVL.

This sequence joins TRBV27 and TRBJ1-1; possible D gene TRBD1, 6 bases. V was cut by 4 bases and J by 1 base, with 19 bases left in between. CDR1 and CDR2 from the germline V gene are MNHEY and SMNVEV (reference sequence). The CDR3 covers 17 residues. The CDR3 DNA reads as TGTGCCAGCAGTTGGAATGGGCAGGGGCGTGGGAACACTGAAGCTTTCTTT. It is translated as CASSWNGQGRGNTEAFF.

The chain combines TRBV15 with TRBJ2-1; D is unclear. V was trimmed by 1 base and J by 0 bases, leaving 10 bases between them. CDR1 LNHNV and CDR2 YYDKDF come from the germline V gene (reference sequence). The CDR3 extends over 16 amino acids. CDR3 DNA sequence: TGTGCCACCAGCAGAGGCGACGGTAGCTCCTACAATGAGCAGTTCTTC. Translation: CATSRGDGSSYNEQFF.

The V call is TRBV4-2, the J call TRBJ2-1; 12 bases match TRBD2. The CDR3 runs to 18 residues. J gave up 8 bases and V 1 base, and 12 bases lay outside the gene matches. CDR1 is LGHNA and CDR2 is YNFKEQ in the germline V gene. The CDR3 coding sequence is TGTGCCAGCAGCCAAGGGCGGCTAGCGGGAGGGCCATGGGATGAGCAGTTCTTC. Protein: CASSQGRLAGGPWDEQFF.

V gene TRBV6-6 combines with J gene TRBJ2-1; D may be TRBD2 (6 bases). This CDR3 is 12 amino acids long. Per germline, CDR1 MNHNY and CDR2 SVGAGI (reference sequence). V lost 4 bases and J lost 10, with 11 bases in between. The CDR3 is CASSSPAGEQFF. CDR3 nucleotides: TGTGCCAGCAGTTCGCCCGCGGGGGAGCAGTTCTTC.

This clone was seen a handful of times. The chain employs TRBV4-1 and TRBJ2-7; no clear D. This CDR3 contains 14 residues. Between the trimmed V and J ends, which lost 1 base and 0 bases, there was a span of 7 bases. CDR1 is MGHRA and CDR2 is YSYEKL in the germline V gene. The CDR3 spells CASSQVPSSYEQYF. CDR3 nucleotide sequence: TGCGCCAGCAGCCAAGTCCCGAGCTCCTACGAGCAGTACTTC.

V gene TRBV27 combines with J gene TRBJ2-1, with 7 bases aligning to TRBD1. The V gene end was trimmed by 4 bases and the J gene end by 0 bases; junction bases not matched to a gene: 9. The CDR3 totals 17 residues. Germline V gene sequence: CDR1 MNHEY, CDR2 SMNVEV (reference sequence). The DNA for the CDR3 is TGTGCCAGCAGTTCAAACCGGGACAGAAGCTCCTACAATGAGCAGTTCTTC. Translation: CASSSNRDRSSYNEQFF.

The chain combines TRBV27 with TRBJ2-2, with D hard to call. CDR3 length equals 12 residues. Looked up from germline, CDR1 is MNHEY and CDR2 is SMNVEV (reference sequence). Trimming removed 5 bases at V and 7 bases at J, with 8 bases between. The CDR3 region is CASSRSFGELFF. The CDR3 nucleotides read TGTGCCAGCAGTCGGAGCTTCGGGGAGCTGTTTTTT.

This clone was counted between two and nine times. V usage is TRBV7-9 and J usage is TRBJ1-1, with a possible D match to TRBD1 (5 bases). Germline V gene data show CDR1 as SEHNR and CDR2 as FQNEAQ (reference sequence). This CDR3 comprises 16 residues. V lost 0 bases and J 4 bases, leaving 15 bases between the germline ends. The CDR3 region has the DNA TGTGCCAGCAGCTTAGCATGGGGGTCCTTGATCACTGAAGCTTTCTTT. Its protein product is CASSLAWGSLITEAFF.

The chain carries TRBV5-4 and TRBJ1-5; D is perhaps TRBD1 (6 bases). V was shortened by 0 bases and J by 4 bases, with 11 bases between the two germline ends. The CDR3 has 15 amino acids. The V gene's germline CDR1 is SGHNT and CDR2 YYREEE (reference sequence). DNA of the CDR3: TGTGCCAGCAGCTTGGGGGGACAAAATAATCAGCCCCAGCATTTT. Its translation: CASSLGGQNNQPQHF.

The chain uses TRBV19 and TRBJ2-2, with D perhaps matching TRBD1 (6 bases). The V end was cut by 3 bases, the J end by 7 bases, with 15 bases between. The CDR3 spans 15 residues. CDR1 is LNHDA, CDR2 SQIVND, per germline (reference sequence). In nucleotides, the CDR3 is TGTGCCAGTAGTATTTGGACAGCTCTCAGCGGGGAGCTGTTTTTT. Encoded protein: CASSIWTALSGELFF.